This TCR beta chain was sequenced during a study of T-cell reconstitution after alpha-beta-depleted transplantation in children. V lost 1 base and J lost 8; bases outside the gene matches: 6. Germline-derived CDR1 and CDR2 are MNHNS and SASEGT. The CDR3 is 14 residues long. Unique molecular identifiers tagged the TCRbeta library. TCRdb independently ran MiXCR on the PCR reads; one entry per CDR3 protein. The sample lists 400,000 to 550,000 distinct CDR3 sequences; approximately 10% were seen once. The chain links TRBV6-1 to TRBJ1-1, with 8 bases identical to TRBD1. The clonotype comes from a child aged 2 to 9 with inherited bone marrow failure, due to receive a stem cell transplant. This material consisted of PBMCs, taken before TCRalphabeta/CD19-depleted stem cell transplant. In nucleotides, the CDR3 is TGTGCCAGCAGTGAAGTCCCAGGGGGCGCAGAAGCTTTCTTT. Amino acid sequence: CASSEVPGGAEAFF.